The next 6 T cell receptor beta chains were all read from a single sample in a study of blood T cells in healthy people across ages. A J-beta primer mix and a sample-barcoded 5' primer were used in a second PCR of roughly 7 to 12 cycles. Using its own MiXCR run on the 5' RACE reads, TCRdb lists one record per CDR3 protein. This sample has around 2 million distinct CDR3 sequences, with approximately 40% found just once. The sequencing sample was made of blood. The receptors derive from a human donor in good health.

The rearrangement uses TRBV2 and TRBJ2-1, with a tentative D call TRBD2 (6 bases). V lost 2 bases and J 7 bases, leaving 18 bases between the germline ends. Germline CDR1 is SNHLY and CDR2 is FYNNEI. This CDR3 has 16 residues. The CDR3 loop reads CASSEFGGEGWNEQFF. In DNA form, the CDR3 reads TGTGCCAGCAGTGAATTTGGCGGGGAAGGCTGGAATGAGCAGTTCTTC. The full variable domain, in which reference TRBV2 and TRBJ2-1 provide the parts outside the CDR3, is EPEVTQTPSHQVTQMGQEVILRCVPISNHLYFYWYRQILGQKVEFLVSFYNNEISEKSEIFDDQFSVERPDGSNFTLKIRSTKLEDSAMYFCASSEFGGEGWNEQFFGPGTRLTVL.

Notes on this clonotype: A much bigger clone sits one base away, suggesting this may be a read error. The chain is built from TRBV5-1 and TRBJ1-4, with 7 bases identical to TRBD1. The CDR3 has 13 amino acids. Per the germline V gene, CDR1 is SGHRS and CDR2 is YFSETQ. Trimming at V came to 3 bases and at J to 7 bases, leaving 3 bases not matched to a gene. The CDR3 region is CASSSTGSEKLFF. In nucleotides, the CDR3 is TGCGCCAGCAGCTCGACAGGGAGTGAAAAACTGTTTTTT.

This clonotype was counted between two and nine times. The rearrangement links TRBV12-3 or TRBV12-4 to TRBJ2-3, with TRBD2 matching over 9 bases. V lost 7 bases and J lost 2; bases outside the gene matches: 4. This CDR3 is built from 14 residues. CDR3 sequence reads: CASIPSGNTDTQYF. The CDR3 DNA follows: TGTGCCAGCATCCCTAGCGGGAACACAGATACGCAGTATTTT.

In its sample, this clonotype was seen a few times. This chain uses TRBV24-1 with TRBJ2-5; no clear D. CDR1 is KGHDR and CDR2 is SFDVKD in the germline V gene. Trimming left V 3 bases short and J 1 base short, with 5 bases between. CDR3 size: 13 residues. The DNA of the CDR3 is TGTGCCACCAGTGATAGTCGCCAAGAGACCCAGTACTTC. It is translated as CATSDSRQETQYF.

The chain is built from TRBV7-9 and TRBJ2-5; D unresolved. The CDR3 is 12 amino acids. With 1 base removed from V and 12 bases from J, the gap between germline ends came to 12 bases. Germline CDR1 is SEHNR and CDR2 is FQNEAQ (reference sequence). CDR3 loop: CASSLGHYGEYF. CDR3 bases: TGTGCCAGCAGCTTAGGTCACTATGGGGAGTACTTC.

The chain recombines TRBV28 with TRBJ2-7; D is perhaps TRBD1 (6 bases). Germline CDR1 reads MDHEN; CDR2 reads SYDVKM. V was trimmed by 3 bases and J by 4 bases, leaving 13 bases between them. The CDR3 contains 14 residues. The DNA for the CDR3 is TGTGCCAGCAGTTTTTACGCAGGGGATTACGAGCAGTACTTC. It encodes CASSFYAGDYEQYF.